Each of the 14 T cell receptor beta chains below was sequenced from the same sample in a study of radiation and T cells in renal cell carcinoma. Profiling relied on immunoSEQ multiplex PCR, and the TCRdb table lists in-frame clones only, not all of them. The sample holds 140,000 to 150,000 clones, 86% seen once. This sample's time point: blood 4 weeks post-SBRT, at nephrectomy. Treatment: 15 Gy SBRT to primary tumor, nephrectomy 4 weeks later. Specimen: blood, collected from a patient whose treatment included radiotherapy and nephrectomy. Receptor source: a woman aged 50 to 65 with renal cell carcinoma.

The J gene is TRBJ2-5, the V gene TRBV9; perhaps D is TRBD1 or TRBD2 (5 bases each). CDR1 and CDR2 from the germline V gene are SGDLS and YYNGEE. The length of the CDR3 is 13 residues. V was shortened by 4 bases and J by 7 bases, with 14 bases between the two germline ends. The CDR3 sequence: CASSSGDGGTQYF. The CDR3 DNA is TGTGCCAGCAGCTCCGGGGATGGGGGGACCCAGTACTTC.

A few counts support this clone. The CDR3 is CASSLQGTNTEAFF. In DNA form, the CDR3 reads TGCGCCAGCAGCTTGCAGGGAACGAACACTGAAGCTTTCTTT. This sequence joins TRBV5-1 and TRBJ1-1; the D gene is possibly TRBD1 (5 bases). V was trimmed by 1 base and J by 1 base, leaving 8 bases between them. Germline values: CDR1 SGHRS, CDR2 YFSETQ. The CDR3 totals 14 residues.

This clone was picked up a small number of times. V gene TRBV5-1 combines with J gene TRBJ1-1, with D perhaps TRBD1 (5 bases). Trimming took 4 bases from V and 2 from J, leaving 18 bases between them. CDR3 length: 16 amino acids. CDR1 is SGHRS, CDR2 YFSETQ, per germline. The chain's CDR3 is CASSKEGTGSNTEAFF. The DNA for the CDR3 is TGCGCCAGCAGCAAAGAGGGGACGGGGAGTAACACTGAAGCTTTCTTT. Looking up the rest from reference TRBV5-1 and TRBJ1-1 gives the full variable domain: KAGVTQTPRYLIKTRGQQVTLSCSPISGHRSVSWYQQTPGQGLQFLFEYFSETQRNKGNFPGRFSGRQFSNSRSEMNVSTLELGDSALYLCASSKEGTGSNTEAFFGQGTRLTVV.

The V gene is TRBV27, the J gene TRBJ1-4; D gene unclear. There are 13 residues in the CDR3. The V end lost 5 bases, the J end lost 5 bases, and 9 bases lay between the germline ends. Germline V gene lookup returns CDR1 MNHEY and CDR2 SMNVEV (reference sequence). Here the CDR3 DNA reads TGTGCCAGCAGTCCCCCCGGGAATGAAAAACTGTTTTTT. Its protein is CASSPPGNEKLFF.

J is TRBJ1-3 and V is TRBV30; 10 positions agree with TRBD1. From germline, CDR1 is GTSNPN and CDR2 SVGIG (reference sequence). The CDR3 sequence is 13 residues long. CDR3 nucleotides: TGTACCTCCCGGGACAGGGGTGGAAACACCATATATTTT. Its protein product is CTSRDRGGNTIYF.

V usage is TRBV7-2 and J usage is TRBJ2-5, with D tentatively TRBD2 (5 bases). The CDR3 length is 15 residues. Germline V gene lookup returns CDR1 SGHTA and CDR2 FQGNSA. Trimming took 5 bases from V and 5 from J, leaving 18 bases between them. CDR3 DNA sequence: TGTGCCAGCAGCGTTAGCGTGGACTCGAGGGAGACCCAGTACTTC. It is translated as CASSVSVDSRETQYF.

This rearrangement joins TRBV2 to TRBJ1-1; 10 nucleotides line up with TRBD1. The CDR3 is made up of 16 amino acids. The V gene end was trimmed by 4 bases and the J gene end by 5 bases; junction bases not matched to a gene: 10. Germline V CDR1 and CDR2: SNHLY, FYNNEI. CDR3 region: CASSAGTGETLTEAFF. As DNA, the CDR3 is TGTGCCAGCAGTGCGGGGACAGGGGAGACACTTACTGAAGCTTTCTTT. The whole variable domain, remainder taken from reference TRBV2 and TRBJ1-1, is EPEVTQTPSHQVTQMGQEVILRCVPISNHLYFYWYRQILGQKVEFLVSFYNNEISEKSEIFDDQFSVERPDGSNFTLKIRSTKLEDSAMYFCASSAGTGETLTEAFFGQGTRLTVV.

This rearrangement joins TRBV5-1 to TRBJ2-1; TRBD1 matches 8 bases. This CDR3 comprises 17 residues. CDR1 is SGHRS, CDR2 YFSETQ, per germline. V dropped 0 bases and J dropped 2; count of bases not matched to a gene: 7. The CDR3 region is CASSLEFQGATYNEQFF. CDR3 DNA sequence: TGCGCCAGCAGCTTGGAGTTTCAGGGGGCCACCTACAATGAGCAGTTCTTC.

The rearrangement links TRBV5-1 to TRBJ1-5; D possibly corresponds to TRBD1 (5 bases). Germline V gene lookup returns CDR1 SGHRS and CDR2 YFSETQ. Trimming cost V 5 bases and J 6 bases, with 12 bases left between them. The CDR3 loop spans 13 amino acids. The CDR3 sequence is CASSNGRGQPQHF. CDR3 in DNA: TGCGCCAGCAGTAATGGGAGGGGTCAGCCCCAGCATTTT.

J is TRBJ2-5 and V is TRBV2; D is unclear. V was clipped by 6 bases and J by 0 bases, with 8 bases between them. In germline, CDR1 is SNHLY, CDR2 FYNNEI. The CDR3 runs to 13 residues. As DNA, the CDR3 is TGTGCCAGCAGCTTCGGGCACCAAGAGACCCAGTACTTC. This gives the protein CASSFGHQETQYF.

The rearrangement links TRBV2 to TRBJ2-3; TRBD2 agrees at 7 bases. Per germline, CDR1 SNHLY and CDR2 FYNNEI. V trimming: 3 bases; J trimming: 3 bases; junction bases outside the gene matches: 6. The CDR3 has 15 residues. CDR3 sequence reads: CASSEMGRATDTQYF. As DNA, the CDR3 is TGTGCCAGCAGTGAGATGGGGAGGGCAACAGATACGCAGTATTTT.

In this sample, this clone turned up once. V gene TRBV30 combines with J gene TRBJ1-2, with D possibly matching TRBD1 (6 bases). CDR3 length: 15 residues. V was pared by 2 bases and J by 3 bases, with 16 bases between. Germline V gene data show CDR1 as GTSNPN and CDR2 as SVGIG (reference sequence). The chain's CDR3 is CAWSRIGGLDYGYTF. The CDR3 nucleotides read TGTGCCTGGAGTCGGATCGGGGGGCTGGACTATGGCTACACCTTC.

This chain links TRBV29-1 with TRBJ2-2; 7 nucleotides match TRBD2. CDR3 length: 13 residues. Germline V CDR1 and CDR2: SQVTM, ANQGSEA. The V and J ends lost 4 bases and 1 base, in that order; junction bases with no gene match: 0. CDR3 amino acids: CSVAGGNTGELFF. CDR3 nucleotide sequence: TGCAGCGTTGCGGGGGGGAACACCGGGGAGCTGTTTTTT.

The chain joins TRBV5-1 to TRBJ1-1, with D possibly being TRBD1 (6 bases). The CDR3 covers 13 residues. Germline V gene data show CDR1 as SGHRS and CDR2 as YFSETQ. V was trimmed by 4 bases and J by 7 bases, leaving 14 bases between them. The CDR3 sequence is CASSGGQGSEAFF. CDR3 DNA sequence: TGCGCCAGCAGCGGAGGGCAGGGGAGTGAAGCTTTCTTT.